The clone carrying this T cell receptor beta chain was seen only once. These data belong to a study of blood T cell repertoires in COVID-19. Here immunoSEQ multiplex PCR was the method, and the copy in TCRdb shows in-frame clones only, minus some. The sample has 350,000 or so clones; 80% to 90% are singletons. The CDR3 contains 15 residues. V was cut by 0 bases and J by 5 bases, with 12 bases left in between. Germline V gene sequence: CDR1 SGDLS, CDR2 YYNGEE. Sequencing was performed on PBMCs or T cells enriched from blood (not recorded which). This clonotype originated in a woman between 35 and 50 years old with acute COVID-19. This chain links TRBV9 with TRBJ2-1, with TRBD1 as a possible D gene (7 bases). The CDR3 DNA is TGTGCCAGCAGCGTAGGGGCGGGACAGCACAATGAGCAGTTCTTC. This encodes CASSVGAGQHNEQFF.